This TCR beta chain was sequenced in a study of identical twins. TCRdb independently ran MiXCR on the 5' RACE reads; one entry per CDR3 protein. The sample holds 550,000 to 700,000 distinct CDR3 sequences, just under 10% seen once. V dropped 4 bases and J dropped 2 bases, with 16 bases sitting between them. The CDR3 consists of 15 residues. Germline V gene sequence: CDR1 SGHRS, CDR2 YFSETQ. The same sample was also used in a study of yellow fever vaccine responses in identical twins.

Sequencing was carried out using PBMCs. The rearrangement links TRBV5-1 to TRBJ2-7, with D maybe TRBD1 (6 bases). The sequence derives from a woman aged 18 to 35 in good health. In DNA, the CDR3 is TGCGCCAGCAGCGATACAGGCAGGGGCCCCTACGAGCAGTACTTC. Residues: CASSDTGRGPYEQYF.